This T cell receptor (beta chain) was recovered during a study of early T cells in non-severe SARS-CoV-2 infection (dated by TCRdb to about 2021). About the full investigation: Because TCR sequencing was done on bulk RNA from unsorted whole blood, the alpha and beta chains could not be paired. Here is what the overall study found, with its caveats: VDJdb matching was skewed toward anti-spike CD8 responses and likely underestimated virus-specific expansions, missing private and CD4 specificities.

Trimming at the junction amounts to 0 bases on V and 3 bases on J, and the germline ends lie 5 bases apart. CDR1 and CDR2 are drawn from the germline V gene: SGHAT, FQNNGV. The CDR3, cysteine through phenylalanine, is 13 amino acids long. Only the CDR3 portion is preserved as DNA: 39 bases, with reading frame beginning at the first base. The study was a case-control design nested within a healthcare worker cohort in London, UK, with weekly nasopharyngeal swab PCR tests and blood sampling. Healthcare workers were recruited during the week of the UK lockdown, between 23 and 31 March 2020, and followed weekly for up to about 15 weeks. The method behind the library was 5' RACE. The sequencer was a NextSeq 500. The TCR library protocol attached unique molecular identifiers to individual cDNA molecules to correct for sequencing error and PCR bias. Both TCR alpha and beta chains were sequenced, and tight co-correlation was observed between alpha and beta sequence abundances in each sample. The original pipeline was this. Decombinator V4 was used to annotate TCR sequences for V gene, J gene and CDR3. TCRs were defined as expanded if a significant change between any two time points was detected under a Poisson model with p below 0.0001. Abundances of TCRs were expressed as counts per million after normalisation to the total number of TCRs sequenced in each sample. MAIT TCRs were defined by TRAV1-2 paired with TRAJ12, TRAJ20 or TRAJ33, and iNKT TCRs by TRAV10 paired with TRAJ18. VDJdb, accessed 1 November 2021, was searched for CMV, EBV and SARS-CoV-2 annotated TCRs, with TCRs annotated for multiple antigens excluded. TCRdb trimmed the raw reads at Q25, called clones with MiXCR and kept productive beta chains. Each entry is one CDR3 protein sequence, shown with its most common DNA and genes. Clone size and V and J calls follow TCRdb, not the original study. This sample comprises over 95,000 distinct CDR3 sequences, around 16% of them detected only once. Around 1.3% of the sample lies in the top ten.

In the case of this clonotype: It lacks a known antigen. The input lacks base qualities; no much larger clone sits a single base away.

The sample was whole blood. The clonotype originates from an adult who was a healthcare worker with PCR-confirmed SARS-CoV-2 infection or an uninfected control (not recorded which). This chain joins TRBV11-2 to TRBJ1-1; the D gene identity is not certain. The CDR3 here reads CASSLDPDTEAFF. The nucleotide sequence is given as TGTGCCAGCAGCTTAGATCCGGACACTGAAGCTTTCTTT.